These 21 T cell receptor beta chains were all obtained from the same sample, sequenced in a study of neurological immune-mediated disorders. Indicated time point: longitudinal time-point 3. TCRdb independently ran MiXCR on the 5' RACE reads; one entry per CDR3 protein. The table lists 84,000 or so distinct CDR3 sequences, around 4.5% of them singletons. Source material: PBMCs. The receptor set was obtained from a woman between 55 and 75 years old with multiple sclerosis.

The sample holds many counts of this clonotype. For the CDR3, the DNA is TGTGCCAGCAGCCGAAGAAGGGATCAGCCCCAGCATTTT. Translation gives CASSRRRDQPQHF. The chain links TRBV7-2 to TRBJ1-5; D is undetermined. In germline, CDR1 is SGHTA, CDR2 FQGNSA. There are 13 residues in the CDR3. V lost 5 bases to trimming and J lost 5 bases, with 10 bases between them.

This clonotype was seen a few times. V gene TRBV5-6 combines with J gene TRBJ1-6; 7 bases fit TRBD1. The CDR3 covers 16 residues. Looked up from germline, CDR1 is SGHDT and CDR2 is YYEEEE. V was clipped by 6 bases and J by 7 bases; unmatched bases: 13. CDR3 amino acids: CASIYYRGLGNSPLHF. CDR3 nucleotide sequence: TGTGCCAGCATATACTACAGGGGACTGGGAAATTCACCCCTCCACTTT.

The sample holds a few counts of this clonotype. CDR3 amino acids: CASSLRRSPKGGPGYNEQFF. In DNA form, the CDR3 reads TGTGCCAGCAGTTTAAGGAGGTCCCCCAAGGGGGGGCCCGGGTACAATGAGCAGTTCTTC. V is TRBV12-3 or TRBV12-4 and J is TRBJ2-1; TRBD2 is a possible D gene (7 bases). The CDR3 has 20 amino acids. V was cut by 2 bases and J by 4 bases, with 27 bases left in between.

This clonotype has a count of ten or more. The rearrangement links TRBV12-3 or TRBV12-4 to TRBJ1-1; no clear D gene. The V and J ends lost 3 bases and 4 bases respectively, with 6 bases between them. The CDR3 extends over 12 amino acids. CDR3 loop: CASSFHLTEAFF. CDR3 DNA: TGTGCCAGCAGTTTCCATCTCACTGAAGCTTTCTTT.

Turning to this clonotype: One end of the junction does not line up with germline, which may come from a read error. The genes are TRBV5-1 and TRBJ1-2; possibly TRBD1 for D (6 bases). Germline CDR1 is SGHRS and CDR2 is YFSETQ. The CDR3 spans 12 residues. In nucleotides, the CDR3 is TGCGCCAGCAGCGCTCAGGGGAATGGCTATACCTTC. Translated, it gives CASSAQGNGYTF.

This clonotype was seen at least ten times. The chain has TRBV10-3 and TRBJ1-2; no definite D call. Germline CDR1 reads ENHRY; CDR2 reads SYGVKD. The CDR3 loop spans 14 amino acids. V lost 2 bases to trimming and J lost 2 bases, with 9 bases between them. CDR3 amino acids: CAISEPPDNYGYTF. CDR3 DNA: TGTGCCATCAGTGAGCCTCCGGACAACTATGGCTACACCTTC.

Ten or more counts support this clonotype. The V and J genes are TRBV5-6 and TRBJ2-2; either TRBD1 or TRBD2 may fit D (5 bases each). V was clipped by 2 bases and J by 0 bases, with 8 bases between them. Per germline, CDR1 SGHDT and CDR2 YYEEEE. This CDR3 contains 15 residues. The CDR3 protein is CASSLLGANTGELFF. CDR3 in DNA: TGTGCCAGCAGCTTACTGGGGGCGAACACCGGGGAGCTGTTTTTT.

This clonotype was counted ten times or more. The chain joins TRBV5-1 to TRBJ1-4; D remains ambiguous. This CDR3 has 14 residues. Germline lookup yields CDR1 SGHRS and CDR2 YFSETQ. Deletions cut 0 bases from V and 2 bases from J, with 5 bases between. The CDR3 nucleotides are TGCGCCAGCAGCTTGGGCAGTACTAATGAAAAACTGTTTTTT. It translates to CASSLGSTNEKLFF.

This clonotype was counted ten times or more. The rearrangement uses TRBV6-5 and TRBJ2-2, with TRBD1 matching 8 bases. CDR3 size: 15 residues. V dropped 2 bases and J dropped 7; count of bases not matched to a gene: 6. Germline CDR1 is MNHEY and CDR2 is SVGAGI. The CDR3 DNA is TGTGCCAGCAGTTACGTGCAGGGGGCCGTCGGGGAGCTGTTTTTT. This codes for CASSYVQGAVGELFF.

This clonotype was seen many times. This chain joins TRBV4-1 and TRBJ2-1; D not certain. CDR3 length: 16 amino acids. V lost 1 base, J lost 0 bases, and 10 bases lay in between. Germline values: CDR1 MGHRA, CDR2 YSYEKL. The CDR3 sequence: CASSQVKATSYNEQFF. CDR3 bases: TGCGCCAGCAGCCAAGTCAAAGCAACCTCCTACAATGAGCAGTTCTTC.

This clonotype was recorded many times. The chain links TRBV2 to TRBJ1-6; TRBD1 might be the D (6 bases). CDR1 and CDR2 from the germline V gene are SNHLY and FYNNEI. CDR3 length equals 14 residues. The V end was cut by 5 bases, the J end by 7 bases, with 12 bases between. CDR3 sequence: CASSLQGENSPLHF. The CDR3 DNA is TGTGCCAGCAGTTTACAGGGTGAGAATTCACCCCTCCACTTT.

At least ten counts were recorded for this clonotype. The rearrangement links TRBV20-1 to TRBJ2-2, with D unresolved. Germline CDR1 is DFQATT and CDR2 is SNEGSKA (reference sequence). The CDR3 extends over 14 amino acids. This CDR3 reads CAYYGNANTGELFF. The CDR3 DNA follows: TGCGCCTACTACGGCAACGCGAACACCGGGGAGCTGTTTTTT.

Ten or more counts support this clonotype. V and J are TRBV29-1 and TRBJ2-3, with a tentative D call TRBD2 (6 bases). V lost 4 bases and J lost 2, with 10 bases in between. The germline V gene has CDR1 SQVTM and CDR2 ANQGSEA. The CDR3 is 13 residues long. This CDR3 is CSVVGGVTDTQYF. In DNA form, the CDR3 reads TGCAGCGTTGTCGGAGGGGTCACAGATACGCAGTATTTT.

This clonotype was picked up many times. V and J are TRBV20-1 and TRBJ1-2; 9 nucleotides align to TRBD1. This CDR3 is 13 amino acids long. Germline CDR1 is DFQATT and CDR2 is SNEGSKA (reference sequence). The V segment lost 6 bases and the J segment 7 bases; nucleotides outside the gene matches: 9. In nucleotides, the CDR3 is TGCAGTGCCAACGTGGACAGGGGAATTGGCTACACCTTC. Amino acids: CSANVDRGIGYTF.

This clonotype was seen ten or more times. The chain has TRBV5-1 and TRBJ2-5; D not certain. Germline CDR1 SGHRS, CDR2 YFSETQ. Trimming cost V 1 base and J 2 bases, with 0 bases left between them. CDR3 size: 11 residues. The CDR3 DNA reads as TGCGCCAGCAGCTTGCAAGAGACCCAGTACTTC. It specifies CASSLQETQYF.

This clonotype was counted ten times or more. CDR3 DNA sequence: TGCGCCAGCAGCACAGGGGCCCTCTCTGGGGCCAACGTCCTGACTTTC. Its protein product is CASSTGALSGANVLTF. The V call is TRBV5-1, the J call TRBJ2-6, with 7 nucleotides matching TRBD1. The V and J ends lost 4 bases and 0 bases, in that order; junction bases with no gene match: 4. CDR1 SGHRS and CDR2 YFSETQ come from the germline V gene. There are 16 residues in the CDR3.

Many counts were recorded for this clonotype. V usage is TRBV7-2 and J usage is TRBJ2-5; TRBD2 matches at 7 bases. The CDR3 is made up of 14 amino acids. Germline V gives CDR1 SGHTA, CDR2 FQGNSA. Trimming removed 0 bases from V and 2 bases from J; junction bases left unmatched: 0. CDR3 DNA sequence: TGTGCCAGCAGCTTAGCTAGCGGGCAAGAGACCCAGTACTTC. It codes for CASSLASGQETQYF. Full variable domain (rest looked up from reference TRBV7-2 and TRBJ2-5): GAGVSQSPSNKVTEKGKDVELRCDPISGHTALYWYRQSLGQGLEFLIYFQGNSAPDKSGLPSDRFSAERTGGSVSTLTIQRTQQEDSAVYLCASSLASGQETQYFGPGTRLLVL.

This clonotype was recorded at least ten times. The chain is built from TRBV28 and TRBJ2-7; 7 nucleotides agree with TRBD1. Losses at the gene ends were 6 bases for V and 0 bases for J; bases not matched to a gene: 8. Germline-derived CDR1 and CDR2 are MDHEN and SYDVKM. The CDR3 sequence is 15 residues long. The CDR3 here is CASSRGQSTSYEQYF. In DNA form, the CDR3 reads TGTGCCAGCAGCCGGGGACAGTCTACCTCCTACGAGCAGTACTTC.

This clonotype was seen ten or more times. The J gene is TRBJ2-5, the V gene TRBV5-1; perhaps TRBD1 as D (6 bases). Germline loops: CDR1 SGHRS, CDR2 YFSETQ. The CDR3 has 19 amino acids. Deletions cut 1 base from V and 2 bases from J, with 24 bases between. The CDR3 loop is CASSLRRDRSLARQETQYF. The CDR3 bases are TGCGCCAGCAGCTTGAGGCGAGACAGGTCCCTCGCTAGGCAAGAGACCCAGTACTTC.

This clonotype occurred many times. A much bigger clone sits one base away, suggesting this may be a read error. The chain links TRBV3-1 to TRBJ2-5; no reliable D call. Germline-derived CDR1 and CDR2 are LGHDT and YNNKEL (reference sequence). CDR3 length: 11 amino acids. Trimming took 5 bases from V and 1 from J, leaving 2 bases between them. The CDR3 nucleotides read TGTGCCAGCAGCACCCAAGAGACCCAGTACTTC. The encoded protein is CASSTQETQYF.

This clonotype was observed at least ten times. The chain couples TRBV28 to TRBJ2-7; D might be TRBD1 or TRBD2, each matching 7 bases. Germline CDR1 and CDR2: MDHEN and SYDVKM. The V gene lost 4 bases and the J gene lost 4 bases, with 14 bases spanning the gap. The CDR3 sequence is 14 residues long. The CDR3 reads CASSWFRGGYEQYF. CDR3 sequence (DNA): TGTGCCAGCAGTTGGTTCAGGGGGGGATACGAGCAGTACTTC.